Listed below are T cell receptor beta chains from one sample, sequenced in a study of blood T cell repertoires in COVID-19. Assay: immunoSEQ multiplex PCR; the TCRdb copy retains only in-frame clones and omits some. The sample carries roughly 30,000 clones, approximately 90% recorded once. Sequencing was done on a sample of peripheral blood. These receptor sequences come from a man in his fifties or sixties with acute or convalescent COVID-19. CDR3s include the opening cysteine and the closing phenylalanine or tryptophan. The order of the fields is V gene, J gene, D gene, CDR3 protein, CDR3 DNA. The D gene is left open where the match is weak.

TRBV28	TRBJ2-2	-	CASSLYGRGAGELFF	TGTGCCAGCAGTTTATACGGCAGGGGAGCCGGGGAGCTGTTTTTT
TRBV29-1	TRBJ2-7	TRBD1	CSVRTGMGYEQYF	TGCAGCGTCCGGACAGGGATGGGTTACGAGCAGTACTTC
TRBV25-1	TRBJ2-1	TRBD2	CASSVHSGSSYNEQFF	TGTGCCAGCAGTGTCCATAGCGGGAGCTCCTACAATGAGCAGTTCTTC
TRBV7-2	TRBJ2-2	-	CASSLGGHGNTGELFF	TGTGCCAGCAGCTTAGGAGGCCACGGGAACACCGGGGAGCTGTTTTTT
TRBV4-2	TRBJ2-2	-	CASSQETNTGELFF	TGTGCCAGCAGCCAGGAGACGAACACCGGGGAGCTGTTTTTT
TRBV7-9	TRBJ2-1	-	CASSSAGSYNEQFF	TGTGCCAGCAGCTCGGCGGGATCCTACAATGAGCAGTTCTTC
TRBV5-1	TRBJ2-1	TRBD2	CASSRTSGVVNEQFF	TGCGCCAGCAGCAGGACTAGCGGGGTAGTCAATGAGCAGTTCTTC
TRBV7-9	TRBJ1-5	TRBD1	CASSPGQEYQPQHF	TGTGCCAGCAGCCCGGGACAGGAATATCAGCCCCAGCATTTT
TRBV27	TRBJ2-1	TRBD2	CASSLSSGRTNEQFF	TGTGCCAGCAGTTTATCTAGCGGGAGGACCAATGAGCAGTTCTTC
TRBV30	TRBJ1-1	-	CAWNRGNTEAFF	TGTGCCTGGAATAGGGGGAACACTGAAGCTTTCTTT
TRBV6-5	TRBJ2-7	-	CASSYVAGSNEQYF	TGTGCCAGCAGTTACGTTGCAGGGTCCAACGAGCAGTACTTC
TRBV11-2	TRBJ2-1	TRBD2	CASSTRAGGSWREQFF	TGTGCCAGCAGCACCCGAGCGGGAGGGTCTTGGCGTGAGCAGTTCTTC
TRBV19	TRBJ1-5	TRBD1	CASTMDRAGQPQHF	TGTGCCAGTACCATGGACAGGGCCGGTCAGCCCCAGCATTTT